This T cell receptor (beta chain) was found in a study of beta chain features in type 1 diabetes. Findings and limits, study-wide: In all four CD4+ subsets, TCRB CDR3 length was significantly, moderately reduced in type 1 diabetes. Among patients, naive, central memory and Treg TCRB repertoires appeared more similar than among healthy donors.

As concerns this clone: The antigen remains unidentified.

This CDR3 contains 19 residues. Per the germline V gene, CDR1 is SGHVS and CDR2 is FQNEAQ. Trimming removed 1 base at V and 0 bases at J, with 22 bases between. Expressed TCRB transcripts were sequenced, since all the RNA that had been isolated was reverse transcribed. Generated by immunoSEQ multiplex PCR, the TCRdb table keeps only in-frame clones and is missing some. The sample yields fewer than 350,000 clones, approximately 15% seen once. Based on CD45RO/CCR7/CD25/CD127/CD95/CD27, CD4+ regulatory, stem cell-like memory, naive and central memory cells were sorted. The clonotype comes from a man aged 18 to 29 with type 1 diabetes. Input material: naive CD4+ T cells from blood. The gene calls are TRBV7-8 and TRBJ2-7; possibly TRBD2 for D (5 bases). The CDR3 region has the DNA TGTGCCAGCAGCTTAGAAGGGATACGTAAATCGGGGTCCTCCTACGAGCAGTACTTC. Translated: CASSLEGIRKSGSSYEQYF.